This entry describes one T cell receptor (beta chain). Its antigen is currently not known. Base quality data are lacking; no much larger clone is found one base away. The CDR3 regions of human TCRbeta chains were analyzed by immunosequencing. Per the authors' processing: TCRs in the repertoires were matched against a reference library of SARS-CoV-2-specific TCRs that had been generated with the MIRA antigen-specificity platform. Breadth was defined as the fraction of unique TCRs that were SARS-CoV-2-associated, and depth was defined as the fraction of total T cells that were SARS-CoV-2-associated. Each spike-specific TCR was assigned to its reactive spike region and to a CD4 or CD8 class using the MIRA data. Log10-transformed breadth and depth values were compared by one-way ANOVA with Sidak's multiple comparisons tests. TCRdb carries this immuneACCESS record with in-frame sequences only. Its versions omit some clonotypes, under half of them owing to an unresolved V gene in the studies checked, with the rest unexplained. V, J and clone size are taken as reported in that table, and D and trimming were inferred from the DNA itself. This sample has roughly 87,000 clones in its table, and about 89% of those were observed once. The ten largest account for around 5.5% of the sample.

These data originate in a study of T cell responses to AZD1222 COVID-19 vaccine (dated by TCRdb to about 2021). The study in broad terms: A total of approximately 240 trial participants underwent TCR sequencing, of whom some 210 received two doses of AZD1222 and some 26 received two doses of the MenACWY control vaccine. Trial participants were enrolled by age into 18-55, 56-69 and 70-plus year subgroups, with roughly 150, 30 and 60 TCR-sequenced participants respectively.

Taken from the germline V gene, the CDR1 and CDR2 loops are SNHLY and FYNNEI. At the junction V is shortened by 4 bases and J by 0 bases, with 16 bases in between. The CDR3, cysteine through phenylalanine, is 17 amino acids long. The DNA shown is the 51-base CDR3, in frame from base 1. The investigation overall reported the following: Only five to seven AZD1222 recipients were SARS-CoV-2 seropositive at baseline, limiting conclusions about previously exposed vaccinees. After two AZD1222 doses, both the breadth and the depth of spike-specific TCRs were significantly higher than at day 0 and than in MenACWY recipients. Nearly half of unique spike-specific TCRs reportedly recognized epitopes outside regions mutated in the B.1.351 and B.1.1.7 variants. Because no day 14 peak-response samples were available, the repertoires could be characterized only after the peak T cell response. The vaccine-associated CD4 TCRs covered the entire spike protein, and the dominant responses fell in regions 160-218 and 743-854. In the small 56-69-year group, the increase in depth fell short of significance, most likely because of low power. Most participants were white British and females outnumbered males, and the authors suggested that clonal diversity may have been underestimated.

The sample's time point label is to be understood as: about 28 days (+/-7) after the second vaccine dose. AZD1222 recipients given second doses at about 4 weeks or at about 12 weeks were pooled, since spike-specific TCR depth and breadth were not found to differ between the two schedules. Samples from vaccinated people were obtained from the UK trials COV001 and COV002, which included a single-blind randomized controlled phase 2/3 trial of AZD1222 (ChAdOx1 nCoV-19) in healthy adults. Trial participant PBMC samples were collected at day 0 and day 28 after the second dose for TCRbeta chain sequencing.

This TCR was sampled from an adult who received the AZD1222 COVID-19 vaccine. Material: peripheral blood, obtained 28 days after the second AZD1222 dose. In this chain, TRBV2 is recombined with TRBJ1-5, with no confident D gene call. The CDR3 region reads CASSGGSTAYSNQPQHF. The nucleotide sequence reads as follows: TGTGCCAGCAGTGGAGGGAGCACAGCCTATAGCAATCAGCCCCAGCATTTT.